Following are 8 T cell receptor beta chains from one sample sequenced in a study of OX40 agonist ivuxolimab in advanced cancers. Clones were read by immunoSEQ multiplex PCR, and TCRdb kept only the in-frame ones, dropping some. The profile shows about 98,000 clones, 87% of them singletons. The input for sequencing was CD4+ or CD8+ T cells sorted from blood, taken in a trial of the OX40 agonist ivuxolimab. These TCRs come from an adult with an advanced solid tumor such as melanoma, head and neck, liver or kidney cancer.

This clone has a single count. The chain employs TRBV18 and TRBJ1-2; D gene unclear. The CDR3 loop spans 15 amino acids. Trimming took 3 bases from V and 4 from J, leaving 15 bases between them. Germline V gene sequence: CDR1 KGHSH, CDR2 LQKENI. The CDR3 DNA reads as TGTGCCAGCTCACCGAACACAATACCATTCTATGGCTACACCTTC. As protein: CASSPNTIPFYGYTF.

CDR3 sequence: CASSPYGAYGYTF. DNA for the CDR3: TGTGCCAGCTCCCCGTACGGAGCCTATGGCTACACCTTC. The genes are TRBV18 and TRBJ1-2; D is unclear. The V gene's germline CDR1 is KGHSH and CDR2 LQKENI. The germline V and J ends were trimmed by 6 bases and 4 bases, with 12 bases remaining between them. The CDR3 totals 13 residues.

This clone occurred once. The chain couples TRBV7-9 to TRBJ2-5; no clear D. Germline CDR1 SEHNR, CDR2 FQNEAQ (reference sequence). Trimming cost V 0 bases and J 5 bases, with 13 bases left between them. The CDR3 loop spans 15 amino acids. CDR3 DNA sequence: TGTGCCAGCAGCTTAGCGTCCTCTTGGCTTGAGACCCAGTACTTC. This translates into CASSLASSWLETQYF.

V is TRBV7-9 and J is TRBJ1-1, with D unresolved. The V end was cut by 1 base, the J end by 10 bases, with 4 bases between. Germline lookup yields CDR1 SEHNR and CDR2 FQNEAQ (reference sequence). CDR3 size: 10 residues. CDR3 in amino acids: CASSLERAFF. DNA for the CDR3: TGTGCCAGCAGCTTAGAGAGAGCTTTCTTT.

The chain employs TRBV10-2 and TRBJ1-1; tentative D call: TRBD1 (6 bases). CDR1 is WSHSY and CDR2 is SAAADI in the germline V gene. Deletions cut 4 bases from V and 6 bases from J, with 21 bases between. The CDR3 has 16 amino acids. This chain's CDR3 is CASSVLLGGVGAEAFF. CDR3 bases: TGCGCCAGCAGTGTGTTACTAGGGGGGGTCGGCGCTGAAGCTTTCTTT.

The CDR3 DNA reads TGCGCCAGCAGCGTAGCTCCGGGAGGGGATACGCAGTATTTT. Amino acids: CASSVAPGGDTQYF. This chain joins TRBV5-1 and TRBJ2-3, with TRBD2 matching over 8 bases. J was trimmed by 6 bases and V by 4 bases; bases with no gene match: 7. The germline V gene has CDR1 SGHRS and CDR2 YFSETQ. This CDR3 has 14 residues. Using reference TRBV5-1 and TRBJ2-3 for the parts outside the CDR3, the full variable domain is KAGVTQTPRYLIKTRGQQVTLSCSPISGHRSVSWYQQTPGQGLQFLFEYFSETQRNKGNFPGRFSGRQFSNSRSEMNVSTLELGDSALYLCASSVAPGGDTQYFGPGTRLTVL.

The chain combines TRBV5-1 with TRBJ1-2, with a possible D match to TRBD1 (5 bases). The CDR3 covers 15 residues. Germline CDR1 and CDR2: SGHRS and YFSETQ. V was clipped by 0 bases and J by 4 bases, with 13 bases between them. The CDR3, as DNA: TGCGCCAGCAGCTTGGAAGGGGTAGCGAGCTATGGCTACACCTTC. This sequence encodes CASSLEGVASYGYTF. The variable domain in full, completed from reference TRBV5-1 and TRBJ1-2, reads KAGVTQTPRYLIKTRGQQVTLSCSPISGHRSVSWYQQTPGQGLQFLFEYFSETQRNKGNFPGRFSGRQFSNSRSEMNVSTLELGDSALYLCASSLEGVASYGYTFGSGTRLTVV.

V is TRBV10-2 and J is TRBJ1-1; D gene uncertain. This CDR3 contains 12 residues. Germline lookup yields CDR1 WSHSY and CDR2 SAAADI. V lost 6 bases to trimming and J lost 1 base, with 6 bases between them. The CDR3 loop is CASRTQNTEAFF. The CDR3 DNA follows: TGCGCCAGCAGGACACAGAACACTGAAGCTTTCTTT.